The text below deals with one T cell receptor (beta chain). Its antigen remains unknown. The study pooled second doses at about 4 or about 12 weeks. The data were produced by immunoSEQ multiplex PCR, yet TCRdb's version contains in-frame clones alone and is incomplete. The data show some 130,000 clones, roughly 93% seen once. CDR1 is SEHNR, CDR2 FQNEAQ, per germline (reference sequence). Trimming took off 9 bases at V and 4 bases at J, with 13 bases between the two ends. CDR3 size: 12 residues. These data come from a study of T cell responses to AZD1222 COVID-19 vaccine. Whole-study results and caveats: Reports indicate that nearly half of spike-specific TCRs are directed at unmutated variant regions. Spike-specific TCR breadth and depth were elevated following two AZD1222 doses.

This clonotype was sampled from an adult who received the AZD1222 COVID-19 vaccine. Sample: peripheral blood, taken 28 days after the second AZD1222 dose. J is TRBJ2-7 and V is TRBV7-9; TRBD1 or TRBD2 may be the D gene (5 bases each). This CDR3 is CASGTLGYEQYF. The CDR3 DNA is TGTGCCAGTGGGACGTTGGGATACGAGCAGTACTTC. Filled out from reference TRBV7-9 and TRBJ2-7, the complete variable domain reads DTGVSQNPRHKITKRGQNVTFRCDPISEHNRLYWYRQTLGQGPEFLTYFQNEAQLEKSRLLSDRFSAERPKGSFSTLEIQRTEQGDSAMYLCASGTLGYEQYFGPGTRLTVT.